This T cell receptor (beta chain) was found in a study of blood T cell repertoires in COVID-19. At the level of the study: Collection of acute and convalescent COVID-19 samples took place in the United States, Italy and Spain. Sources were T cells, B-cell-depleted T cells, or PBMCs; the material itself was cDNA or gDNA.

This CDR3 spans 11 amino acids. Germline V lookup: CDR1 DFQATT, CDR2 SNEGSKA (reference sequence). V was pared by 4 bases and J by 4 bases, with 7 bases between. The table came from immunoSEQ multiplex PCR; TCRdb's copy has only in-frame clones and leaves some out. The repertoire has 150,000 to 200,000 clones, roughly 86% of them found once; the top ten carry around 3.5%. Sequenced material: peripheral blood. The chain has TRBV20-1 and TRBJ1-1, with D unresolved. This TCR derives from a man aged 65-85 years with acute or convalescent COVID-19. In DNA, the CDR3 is TGCAGTGCTATTACAAGCACTGAAGCTTTCTTT. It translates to CSAITSTEAFF.